Listed below are T cell receptor beta chains from one sample, sequenced in a study of blood T cell repertoires in COVID-19. Using immunoSEQ multiplex PCR, the repertoire was profiled, and TCRdb retains in-frame clones only, with some absent. The sample carries under 200,000 clones, 75% to 95% recorded once. The sequenced sample consisted of peripheral blood. These receptors were taken from a man over 45 with acute or convalescent COVID-19. Each CDR3 is given without its conserved first and last residue. The order of the fields is D gene, clone size, V gene, CDR3 protein. The D gene is left open where the match is weak. Some rows mark clone size as missing; the rest say once, few, many or name a class of expanded clone.

>.|.|TRBV2
ASSSRQVNEQF
>TRBD1|.|TRBV6-6
ASSFRTGPSIYGYT
>.|.|TRBV6-1
ASSDEEINQPQH
>TRBD2|.|TRBV6-2/TRBV6-3
ASSYSVGLGGVTQY
>TRBD2|.|TRBV7-3
ASSLMARGGWETQY
>TRBD1|.|TRBV19
ASSGTGGGSTDTQY
>TRBD2|few|TRBV4-1
ASSPTSGDDTGELF
>TRBD2|.|TRBV5-4
ASESTREGRHEQF
>TRBD1|.|TRBV18
ASSPAGTGYYEQY
>TRBD1|once|TRBV9
ASSVRPGQGLTDTQY
>.|.|TRBV5-6
ASSLWEDSPLH
>.|.|TRBV15
ATSRVRSAYEQY
>.|.|TRBV5-1
ASSLLQGPGANVLT
>.|.|TRBV7-9
ASSLAGTGVYGYT
>TRBD1|.|TRBV28
ASRTDRAYNSPLH
>TRBD1|.|TRBV7-9
ASVNQGDTEAF
>.|.|TRBV18
ASSPGAGQPQH
>TRBD2|.|TRBV30
AWSGSGRRNEQF
>.|.|TRBV6-2/TRBV6-3
ASSPGTSYRPNTGELF
>.|.|TRBV19
ASSMKAGHYSNQPQH
>.|.|TRBV30
AWSDGRTAGKYNEQF
>.|.|TRBV30
AWSVGGASYNEQF
>TRBD2|.|TRBV6-5
ASSPWTSQRYEQY
>.|.|TRBV4-1
ASSQDVQSTSYEQY
>TRBD1|.|TRBV5-4
ASSLATGGGGLNEKLF
>TRBD1|.|TRBV19
ASRGQGKNQPQH
>TRBD1|once|TRBV6-6
ASRAQGATGELF
>TRBD1|.|TRBV27
ASSFADRVGVGELF
>.|.|TRBV20-1
SASVPGNTQETQY
>.|.|TRBV6-5
ASIRSYSNQPQH
>.|few|TRBV10-1
ASRQGGNTGELF